This T cell receptor (beta chain) is drawn from a study of cytomegalovirus exposure and HLA in healthy donors. Study-level points and caveats: Earlier analysis found most TCR beta V segments productive about 87% or about 30% of the time. For cytomegalovirus status, the classifier reportedly gave diagnoses with high specificity and sensitivity. When analyzed later, a missense DCLRE1C variant was found to be linked to TCR beta V- and J-gene trimming. Analyzed later, association rates of TCRs varied across HLA loci, with DRB1 most and HLA-C fewest.

PCR primers comprised 60 Vbeta and 13 Jbeta primers. Produced via immunoSEQ multiplex PCR; TCRdb's table is partial and in-frame only. The profile covers approximately 170,000 clones, with around two thirds appearing a single time and approximately 1.5% taken by the ten largest. This CDR3 comprises 12 residues. With 5 bases clipped from V and 7 bases from J, the junction kept 3 bases outside the gene matches. Germline V gene lookup returns CDR1 SGHAT and CDR2 FQNNGV. About this clone: The antigen is not known.

This TCR was recovered from a man in his fifties or sixties in good health and CMV-seronegative. Sequencing was performed on PBMCs. This chain links TRBV11-2 with TRBJ1-2; 8 bases line up with TRBD1. The CDR3 here is CASSPDRGGYTF. The CDR3 DNA follows: TGTGCCAGCAGCCCCGACAGGGGTGGCTACACCTTC.